These 23 T cell receptor beta chains share one sample of origin, sequenced in a study of vaccination effects on CD4 cells after COVID-19. Their cognate antigens are unknown. ViraFEST used viral peptide pools to expand antigen-specific CD4+ T cells before sequencing. Upon completion of more than 9 days in culture, CD4+ T cells were isolated. Vaccinated recipients, who were negative for nucleocapsid antibodies, had no history of SARS-CoV-2 infection. Libraries were prepared by immunoSEQ multiplex PCR; TCRdb keeps only in-frame clonotypes and omits some of them. The sample carries approximately 76,000 clones, under 80% recorded once. Source: CD4+ T cells from PBMCs cultured with SARS-CoV-2 spike peptides, taken before COVID-19 vaccination. The receptor source for this set is a human donor who received a COVID-19 vaccine.

DNA of the CDR3: TGTGCCAGTCGGACGCAAGAGACCCAGTACTTC. This encodes CASRTQETQYF. This chain links TRBV12-3 or TRBV12-4 with TRBJ2-5; D remains unclear. The CDR3 is made up of 11 amino acids. V lost 9 bases to trimming and J lost 2 bases, with 7 bases between them.

A single count supports this clone. The rearrangement joins TRBV18 to TRBJ1-5; D remains ambiguous. Trimming took off 3 bases at V and 1 base at J, with 13 bases between the two ends. The germline gives CDR1 KGHSH, CDR2 LQKENI. The CDR3 length is 16 residues. CDR3 DNA: TGTGCCAGCTCACCCGGTTGGGATGGGAGCAATCAGCCCCAGCATTTT. It encodes CASSPGWDGSNQPQHF.

The V gene is TRBV2, the J gene TRBJ1-5, with D hard to call. The germline V and J ends were trimmed by 3 bases and 6 bases, with 12 bases remaining between them. Germline values: CDR1 SNHLY, CDR2 FYNNEI. The CDR3 consists of 14 residues. CDR3 sequence (DNA): TGTGCCAGCAGTGAGGTGTTGTCAGCTCAGCCCCAGCATTTT. Protein sequence: CASSEVLSAQPQHF.

J is TRBJ2-3 and V is TRBV7-2; a possible D gene is TRBD2 (5 bases). This CDR3 comprises 15 residues. CDR1 is SGHTA, CDR2 FQGNSA, per germline. V lost 4 bases to trimming and J lost 3 bases, with 14 bases between them. CDR3 DNA sequence: TGTGCCAGCAGCTCGCGGACGGGATTAACAGATACGCAGTATTTT. Its translation: CASSSRTGLTDTQYF.

As regards this clone: The sample has other DNA sequences that encode this CDR3 too. J is TRBJ1-3 and V is TRBV4-3, with 7 bases matching TRBD1. Germline V gene lookup returns CDR1 LGHNA and CDR2 YSLEER. CDR3 size: 16 residues. The trim removed 1 base at V and 0 bases at J, leaving 3 bases unmatched. The CDR3 DNA is TGCGCCAGCAGCCAAGTCAGGGGGTACTCTGGAAACACCATATATTTT. Encoded protein: CASSQVRGYSGNTIYF.

The chain employs TRBV9 and TRBJ1-6; 9 bases fit TRBD1. The germline gives CDR1 SGDLS, CDR2 YYNGEE. The CDR3 sequence is 18 residues long. V shed 0 bases and J 6 bases; nucleotides not matched to a gene: 10. The CDR3 region is CASSVDRGPQFVNSPLHF. The CDR3 DNA follows: TGTGCCAGCAGCGTAGACAGGGGGCCTCAATTTGTTAATTCACCCCTCCACTTT.

The V call is TRBV30, the J call TRBJ1-3; no reliable D call. Germline V gives CDR1 GTSNPN, CDR2 SVGIG (reference sequence). The CDR3 consists of 16 residues. V lost 3 bases and J 0 bases, leaving 15 bases between the germline ends. The CDR3 DNA reads TGTGCCTGGAGCCCCCCGTGGATGAGCTCTGGAAACACCATATATTTT. It is translated as CAWSPPWMSSGNTIYF.

V is TRBV6-1 and J is TRBJ2-3, with D uncertain. The V gene lost 3 bases and the J gene lost 1 base, with 17 bases spanning the gap. CDR1 MNHNS and CDR2 SASEGT come from the germline V gene. CDR3 length: 17 amino acids. The CDR3 bases are TGTGCCAGCAGTGATCTTAGTAGCCCCGCTGGCACAGATACGCAGTATTTT. Amino acid sequence: CASSDLSSPAGTDTQYF.

A few counts support this clone. The chain joins TRBV28 to TRBJ1-5; 7 nucleotides agree with TRBD1. This CDR3 has 15 residues. From germline, CDR1 is MDHEN and CDR2 SYDVKM. Trimming at V came to 2 bases and at J to 3 bases, leaving 4 bases not matched to a gene. The CDR3 region has the DNA TGTGCCAGCAGTTTAATAGACAGGGTCAATCAGCCCCAGCATTTT. As protein: CASSLIDRVNQPQHF.

CDR3 region: CASSLSDSTDTQYF. The CDR3, as DNA: TGTGCCAGCAGTTTATCCGACAGCACAGATACGCAGTATTTT. The chain has TRBV28 and TRBJ2-3; D call uncertain. V was trimmed by 1 base and J by 0 bases, leaving 5 bases between them. Germline values: CDR1 MDHEN, CDR2 SYDVKM. The CDR3 extends over 14 amino acids.

The chain combines TRBV14 with TRBJ1-2; D call uncertain. Germline assignment: CDR1 SGHDN and CDR2 FVKESK. This CDR3 contains 17 residues. V was cut by 4 bases and J by 3 bases, with 21 bases left in between. Here the CDR3 reads CASSRSIRAPGDYGYTF. The CDR3 DNA follows: TGTGCCAGCAGCCGCTCAATCCGGGCCCCCGGCGACTATGGCTACACCTTC.

The chain links TRBV6-5 to TRBJ2-5; D is possibly TRBD2 (7 bases). The CDR3 runs 15 residues. The V gene lost 3 bases and the J gene lost 2 bases, with 13 bases spanning the gap. The germline V gene has CDR1 MNHEY and CDR2 SVGAGI. CDR3 sequence reads: CASSYRGGRQETQYF. In DNA form, the CDR3 reads TGTGCCAGCAGTTATAGGGGGGGTCGACAAGAGACCCAGTACTTC.

The table lists this clone with a count of one. The chain has TRBV5-6 and TRBJ2-6, with D perhaps TRBD1 (5 bases). CDR1 and CDR2 (germline): SGHDT, YYEEEE. The CDR3 totals 15 residues. The germline V and J ends were trimmed by 2 bases and 0 bases, with 6 bases remaining between them. The CDR3 nucleotides read TGTGCCAGCAGCTTTCAGGGCTCTGGGGCCAACGTCCTGACTTTC. Translation: CASSFQGSGANVLTF.

This clone showed up just a few times. This chain links TRBV2 with TRBJ2-7; D is ambiguous. Trimming left V 4 bases short and J 5 bases short, with 12 bases between. The CDR3 spans 13 residues. Germline V gene lookup returns CDR1 SNHLY and CDR2 FYNNEI. The CDR3 nucleotides are TGTGCCAGCAGTGGTAGAATGGGCGACGAGCAGTACGTC. It yields the protein CASSGRMGDEQYV.

DNA of the CDR3: TGTGCCAGCAGCTTAGGTTCCCAGAGTGCGCAGTATTTT. Translation: CASSLGSQSAQYF. The chain carries TRBV7-2 and TRBJ2-3; the D is unclear. This CDR3 is built from 13 residues. The germline gives CDR1 SGHTA, CDR2 FQGNSA. Trimming took 1 base from V and 10 from J, leaving 12 bases between them.

The rearrangement uses TRBV24-1 and TRBJ2-5, with TRBD1 identical over 8 bases. The ends lost 0 bases at V and 2 bases at J; junction bases unmatched: 4. In germline, CDR1 is KGHDR, CDR2 SFDVKD. This CDR3 contains 16 residues. The CDR3 spells CATSDLAGGGQETQYF. In nucleotides, the CDR3 is TGTGCCACCAGTGATTTGGCAGGGGGCGGGCAAGAGACCCAGTACTTC.

This chain uses TRBV7-8 with TRBJ1-3; D is undetermined. Germline CDR1 is SGHVS and CDR2 is FQNEAQ. This CDR3 is 14 amino acids long. V shed 1 base and J shed 3 bases, with 7 bases lying between them. The CDR3 region has the DNA TGTGCCAGCAGCTTAGGGCAAGGTGGAAACACCATATATTTT. It is translated as CASSLGQGGNTIYF. The full variable domain, in which reference TRBV7-8 and TRBJ1-3 provide the parts outside the CDR3, is GAGVSQSPRYKVAKRGQDVALRCDPISGHVSLFWYQQALGQGPEFLTYFQNEAQLDKSGLPSDRFFAERPEGSVSTLKIQRTQQEDSAVYLCASSLGQGGNTIYFGEGSWLTVV.

The sample holds a few counts of this clone. The V gene is TRBV9, the J gene TRBJ2-1, with D perhaps assigned TRBD1 or TRBD2 (8 bases each). Germline loops: CDR1 SGDLS, CDR2 YYNGEE. The CDR3 is made up of 15 amino acids. V shed 4 bases and J shed 3 bases, with 14 bases lying between them. The CDR3 DNA follows: TGTGCCAGCAGCCGGGGGGGGACAGGCTACAATGAGCAGTTCTTC. Its protein product is CASSRGGTGYNEQFF.

The gene calls are TRBV13 and TRBJ2-7, with D hard to call. V was shortened by 5 bases and J by 4 bases, with 9 bases between the two germline ends. Germline-derived CDR1 and CDR2 are PRHDT and FYEKMQ (reference sequence). The CDR3 spans 12 residues. The chain's CDR3 is CASSRQQYEQYV. The CDR3 nucleotides are TGTGCCAGCAGCCGACAACAATACGAGCAGTACGTC.

The chain links TRBV6-2 or TRBV6-3 to TRBJ1-3, with D unresolved. CDR1 and CDR2 (germline): MNHEY, SVGEGT. V lost 3 bases and J 0 bases, leaving 6 bases between the germline ends. CDR3 length: 14 amino acids. CDR3 amino acids: CASSYYSSGNTIYF. DNA for the CDR3: TGTGCCAGCAGTTATTACAGCTCTGGAAACACCATATATTTT.

J is TRBJ1-1 and V is TRBV7-2, with TRBD1 as a possible D gene (6 bases). From germline, CDR1 is SGHTA and CDR2 FQGNSA. The length of the CDR3 is 15 residues. The V end was cut by 3 bases, the J end by 5 bases, with 16 bases between. The CDR3 sequence: CASSFDHREGTEAFF. The CDR3 DNA reads as TGTGCCAGCAGCTTTGATCACAGGGAAGGTACTGAAGCTTTCTTT.

The V and J genes are TRBV7-3 and TRBJ2-2; D perhaps matches TRBD2 (6 bases). With 5 bases removed from V and 1 base from J, the gap between germline ends came to 8 bases. The CDR3 is 14 amino acids. Germline CDR1 reads SGHTA; CDR2 reads FQGTGA. CDR3 loop: CASSAGRNTGELFF. CDR3 nucleotides: TGTGCCAGCAGCGCGGGACGGAACACCGGGGAGCTGTTTTTT.

The chain combines TRBV12-3 or TRBV12-4 with TRBJ2-5; D gene uncertain. The CDR3 is 12 residues long. The V and J ends lost 3 bases and 5 bases respectively, with 7 bases between them. The CDR3 sequence is CASSFRLETQYF. The CDR3, as DNA: TGTGCCAGCAGTTTTAGACTGGAGACCCAGTACTTC.